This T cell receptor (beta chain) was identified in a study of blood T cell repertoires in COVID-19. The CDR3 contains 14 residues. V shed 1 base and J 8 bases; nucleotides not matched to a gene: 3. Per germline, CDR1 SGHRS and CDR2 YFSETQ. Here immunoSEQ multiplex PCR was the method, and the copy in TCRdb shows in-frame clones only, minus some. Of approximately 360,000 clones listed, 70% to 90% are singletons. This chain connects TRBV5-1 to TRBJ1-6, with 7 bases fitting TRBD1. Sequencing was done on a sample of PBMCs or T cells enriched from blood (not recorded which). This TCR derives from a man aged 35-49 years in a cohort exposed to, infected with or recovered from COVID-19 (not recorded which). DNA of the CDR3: TGCGCCAGCAGCTTGTTCAGGGGGTATTCACCCCTCCACTTT. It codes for CASSLFRGYSPLHF.